Shown below are 13 T cell receptor beta chains from a single sample sequenced in a study of cytomegalovirus exposure and HLA in healthy donors. Primers for the PCR totalled 60 Vbeta and 13 Jbeta. The repertoire was sequenced with immunoSEQ multiplex PCR; TCRdb's copy has only in-frame clones and lacks some. The repertoire holds 180,000 or so clones, around 80% seen once, with about 4.3% in the top ten. Input material: PBMCs. The source of these receptors is a woman aged 45-60 years in good health and CMV-seropositive.

The chain joins TRBV23-1 to TRBJ2-7; D gene unclear. TRBV23-1 is an ORF, and what it does is uncertain. The V end was cut by 0 bases, the J end by 3 bases, with 6 bases between. The CDR3 totals 13 residues. CDR3 bases: TGCGCCAGCAGTCAATCGGGCAACTACGAGCAGTACTTC. It codes for CASSQSGNYEQYF.

J is TRBJ1-6 and V is TRBV5-4, with TRBD1 matching over 7 bases. Germline loops: CDR1 SGHNT, CDR2 YYREEE (reference sequence). This CDR3 is 14 amino acids long. V shed 0 bases, J shed 7 bases, and the junction held 1 base outside the gene matches. For the CDR3, the DNA is TGTGCCAGCAGCTTGGGACAGGGAAATTCACCCCTCCACTTT. Its translation: CASSLGQGNSPLHF. The full variable domain, rest sourced from reference TRBV5-4 and TRBJ1-6, is ETGVTQSPTHLIKTRGQQVTLRCSSQSGHNTVSWYQQALGQGPQFIFQYYREEENGRGNFPPRFSGLQFPNYSSELNVNALELDDSALYLCASSLGQGNSPLHFGNGTRLTVT.

This sequence joins TRBV4-2 and TRBJ1-5, with D tentatively TRBD1 (5 bases). The V and J ends lost 0 bases and 5 bases respectively, with 20 bases between them. Germline V gives CDR1 LGHNA, CDR2 YNFKEQ. CDR3 length: 18 amino acids. The CDR3 coding sequence is TGTGCCAGCAGCCAAGATAGGGACTTCCCGGGGTATCATCAGCCCCAGCATTTT. Translating it yields CASSQDRDFPGYHQPQHF.

The chain employs TRBV7-2 and TRBJ2-7, with 9 bases identical to TRBD1. V lost 2 bases to trimming and J lost 5 bases; unmatched junction nucleotides: 13. Germline values: CDR1 SGHTA, CDR2 FQGNSA. The CDR3 spans 17 residues. The DNA for the CDR3 is TGTGCCAGCAGCTTATTTTTTCTGGGACAGGGTACGAACGAGCAGTACTTC. Protein: CASSLFFLGQGTNEQYF.

The rearrangement links TRBV28 to TRBJ2-7, with 16 bases fitting TRBD2. The CDR3 has 18 amino acids. Per germline, CDR1 MDHEN and CDR2 SYDVKM. V dropped 6 bases and J dropped 3; count of bases not matched to a gene: 11. DNA for the CDR3: TGTGCCAGCAGCGCGGGACTAGCGGGAGGGCTCGTGGGCTACGAGCAGTACTTC. Translation: CASSAGLAGGLVGYEQYF.

The V call is TRBV19, the J call TRBJ1-4; 7 nucleotides match TRBD1. The CDR3 spans 15 residues. The V and J ends lost 6 bases and 0 bases, in that order; junction bases with no gene match: 4. The V gene's germline CDR1 is LNHDA and CDR2 SQIVND (reference sequence). The CDR3 loop is CASRWTGATNEKLFF. In DNA form, the CDR3 reads TGTGCCAGTAGATGGACAGGCGCAACTAATGAAAAACTGTTTTTT.

This chain links TRBV14 with TRBJ2-7; 14 positions match TRBD2. The CDR3 runs 15 residues. J gave up 6 bases and V 4 bases, and 5 bases lay outside the gene matches. Germline lookup yields CDR1 SGHDN and CDR2 FVKESK. CDR3 protein: CASSRLAGGSTEQYF. CDR3 DNA: TGTGCCAGCAGCCGACTAGCGGGAGGGTCGACCGAGCAGTACTTC.

This chain links TRBV6-1 with TRBJ2-1, with 12 positions matching TRBD2. The ends lost 3 bases at V and 9 bases at J; junction bases unmatched: 6. From germline, CDR1 is MNHNS and CDR2 SASEGT. The CDR3 totals 15 residues. CDR3 nucleotide sequence: TGTGCCAGCAGTGATTCTAGCGGGAGGGCCGGTGAGCAGTTCTTC. This codes for CASSDSSGRAGEQFF.

This clone has more than one count but fewer than ten. The chain has TRBV19 and TRBJ2-1; perhaps TRBD2 as D (7 bases). V lost 5 bases and J 7 bases, leaving 18 bases between the germline ends. Germline-derived CDR1 and CDR2 are LNHDA and SQIVND (reference sequence). The CDR3 totals 15 residues. The CDR3 region has the DNA TGTGCCAGTAGTTTGGGCGGGGGCCGAGGAAATGAGCAGTTCTTC. As protein: CASSLGGGRGNEQFF.

This clone was seen a few times. The chain recombines TRBV5-1 with TRBJ2-7; perhaps TRBD1 as D (5 bases). CDR1 is SGHRS, CDR2 YFSETQ, per germline. Trimming left V 1 base short and J 3 bases short, with 8 bases between. CDR3 size: 13 residues. The CDR3 reads CASSLIQGYEQYF. CDR3 nucleotides: TGCGCCAGCAGCTTGATTCAGGGCTACGAGCAGTACTTC.

The chain couples TRBV7-5 to TRBJ2-5; the tabulated D call, TRBD1, remains unverified against the DNA. TRBV7-5 is annotated as a pseudogene. The CDR3 loop spans 17 amino acids. This CDR3 reads CARSISSRGVVQETQYF. CDR3 in DNA: TGTGCCAGAAGCATTTCCTCCAGGGGAGTGGTACAAGAGACCCAGTACTTC.

This clone was seen only a few times. The chain is built from TRBV18 and TRBJ1-4; D not resolved. The length of the CDR3 is 13 residues. V lost 5 bases and J 8 bases, leaving 12 bases between the germline ends. CDR1 KGHSH and CDR2 LQKENI come from the germline V gene. CDR3 DNA: TGTGCCAGCTCAACGATGGGAGAGGAAAAACTGTTTTTT. Translated, it gives CASSTMGEEKLFF. Combining the CDR3 with reference TRBV18 and TRBJ1-4 gives the whole variable domain NAGVMQNPRHLVRRRGQEARLRCSPMKGHSHVYWYRQLPEEGLKFMVYLQKENIIDESGMPKERFSAEFPKEGPSILRIQQVVRGDSAAYFCASSTMGEEKLFFGSGTQLSVL.

This chain uses TRBV10-3 with TRBJ2-7, with D maybe TRBD1 (5 bases). This CDR3 contains 13 residues. Trimming shortened V by 8 bases and J by 7 bases, and 18 bases separated the two germline ends. Germline V gene lookup returns CDR1 ENHRY and CDR2 SYGVKD. The CDR3 sequence: CAIGQQDLGEQYF. The CDR3 coding sequence is TGTGCCATCGGACAACAGGACCTGGGGGAGCAGTACTTC.